These 5 T cell receptor beta chains came from one sample sequenced in a study of blood T cell repertoires in COVID-19. The table came from immunoSEQ multiplex PCR; TCRdb's copy has only in-frame clones and leaves some out. The repertoire includes about 180,000 clones, about 86% of them detected once, and under 15% sits in the top ten. Material: peripheral blood. These receptors were obtained from a woman aged 65 to 85 with COVID-19, enrolled during active disease.

The chain links TRBV30 to TRBJ1-4, with D unclear. CDR1 and CDR2 from the germline V gene are GTSNPN and SVGIG (reference sequence). The V and J ends lost 2 bases and 8 bases respectively, with 12 bases between them. CDR3 size: 13 residues. The CDR3 DNA reads as TGTGCCTGGAGTACCTCCCAGGCGGAAAAACTGTTTTTT. Translated, it gives CAWSTSQAEKLFF.

The chain recombines TRBV5-1 with TRBJ1-4, with a tentative D call TRBD1 (6 bases). Germline CDR1 reads SGHRS; CDR2 reads YFSETQ. This CDR3 comprises 14 residues. V was trimmed by 5 bases and J by 0 bases, leaving 8 bases between them. For the CDR3, the DNA is TGCGCCAGCAGTCGGACAGCAACTAATGAAAAACTGTTTTTT. Amino acids: CASSRTATNEKLFF. The full variable domain, in which reference TRBV5-1 and TRBJ1-4 provide the parts outside the CDR3, is KAGVTQTPRYLIKTRGQQVTLSCSPISGHRSVSWYQQTPGQGLQFLFEYFSETQRNKGNFPGRFSGRQFSNSRSEMNVSTLELGDSALYLCASSRTATNEKLFFGSGTQLSVL.

This chain uses TRBV5-1 with TRBJ2-1, with 11 nucleotides matching TRBD2. The germline gives CDR1 SGHRS, CDR2 YFSETQ. After removal of 2 bases from V and 8 bases from J, the junction contained 6 bases not matched to a gene. The CDR3 loop spans 15 amino acids. The CDR3 sequence is CASSLGLAGGDEQFF. The DNA for the CDR3 is TGCGCCAGCAGCTTAGGCCTAGCGGGAGGCGATGAGCAGTTCTTC.

The rearrangement links TRBV10-3 to TRBJ1-5; the D gene is possibly TRBD1 (6 bases). The CDR3 has 15 amino acids. Germline V gene lookup returns CDR1 ENHRY and CDR2 SYGVKD. Deletions cut 0 bases from V and 4 bases from J, with 10 bases between. CDR3: CAISESRGQNQPQHF. As DNA, the CDR3 is TGTGCCATCAGTGAGTCCAGAGGACAGAATCAGCCCCAGCATTTT.

V usage is TRBV9 and J usage is TRBJ2-3; D uncertain. V lost 4 bases and J lost 2, with 5 bases in between. Germline V CDR1 and CDR2: SGDLS, YYNGEE. This CDR3 has 12 amino acids. DNA for the CDR3: TGTGCCAGCAGCTCCAACACAGATACGCAGTATTTT. Residues: CASSSNTDTQYF.